These T cell receptor beta chains were read from a single sample in a study of blood T cell repertoires in COVID-19. Here immunoSEQ multiplex PCR was the method, and the copy in TCRdb shows in-frame clones only, minus some. The repertoire holds 150,000 to 200,000 clones, over 80% seen once, with approximately 1.4% in the top ten. The sample comprised peripheral blood. The source of these receptors is a woman aged 50 to 60 with acute or convalescent COVID-19. Each CDR3 is given with its conserved first and last residue. The D gene is left open where the match is weak. Rows give clone size only sometimes, using once, few, many, or a class for an expanded clone.

TRBD2	.	TRBV23-1	TRBJ2-7	CASSPPGLAGGHEQYF	TGCGCCAGCAGTCCACCCGGCCTAGCGGGGGGGCACGAGCAGTACTTC
.	.	TRBV19	TRBJ2-6	CASMRDPGANVLTF	TGTGCCAGTATGAGGGATCCTGGGGCCAACGTCCTGACTTTC
.	.	TRBV7-6	TRBJ2-5	CASSLNVQGETQYF	TGTGCCAGCAGCTTAAATGTGCAGGGGGAGACCCAGTACTTC
TRBD2	.	TRBV7-2	TRBJ2-1	CASSPRRLAGGSSYNEQFF	TGTGCCAGCAGCCCTCGCCGGCTAGCGGGGGGCAGCTCCTACAATGAGCAGTTCTTC
.	.	TRBV30	TRBJ1-3	CAWSGGSGNTIYF	TGTGCCTGGAGCGGCGGCTCTGGAAACACCATATATTTT
TRBD1	.	TRBV7-8	TRBJ1-5	CASSPVGQGGIIPQHF	TGTGCCAGCAGCCCCGTGGGACAGGGCGGAATCATTCCCCAGCATTTT
TRBD2	.	TRBV4-3	TRBJ2-3	CASSPLPLAGPGDTQYF	TGCGCCAGCAGCCCCTTACCCCTAGCGGGCCCTGGCGATACGCAGTATTTT
.	once	TRBV28	TRBJ1-1	CASILGQQNTEAFF	TGTGCCAGCATCCTGGGGCAGCAGAACACTGAAGCTTTCTTT
TRBD2	.	TRBV3-1/TRBV3-2	TRBJ2-1	CASSFITGGEGEQFF	TGTGCCAGCAGCTTTATAACGGGAGGAGAGGGTGAGCAGTTCTTC
.	.	TRBV10-1	TRBJ2-7	CARVDSYRTYEQYF	TGCGCCAGAGTCGACAGCTATCGAACCTACGAGCAGTACTTC